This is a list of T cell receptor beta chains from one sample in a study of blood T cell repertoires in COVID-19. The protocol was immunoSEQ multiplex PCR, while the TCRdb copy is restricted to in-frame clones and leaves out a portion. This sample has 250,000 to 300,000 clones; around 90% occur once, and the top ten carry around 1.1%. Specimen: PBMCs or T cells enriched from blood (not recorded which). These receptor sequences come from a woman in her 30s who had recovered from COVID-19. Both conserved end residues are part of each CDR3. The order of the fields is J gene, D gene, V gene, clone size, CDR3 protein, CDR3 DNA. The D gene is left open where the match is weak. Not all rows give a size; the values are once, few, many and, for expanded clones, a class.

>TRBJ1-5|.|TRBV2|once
CASSGGLNQPQHF
TGTGCCAGCAGTGGCGGCCTCAATCAGCCCCAGCATTTT
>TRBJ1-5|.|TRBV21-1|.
CASSALRGMRPQHF
TGTGCCAGCAGCGCCCTGAGGGGGATGAGGCCCCAGCATTTT
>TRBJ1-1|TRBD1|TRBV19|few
CATRITGGHTEAFF
TGTGCCACTAGGATTACAGGGGGCCACACTGAAGCTTTCTTT
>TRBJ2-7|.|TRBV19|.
CASSIYSGPSYEQYF
TGTGCCAGTAGTATCTACAGCGGGCCGTCCTACGAGCAGTACTTC
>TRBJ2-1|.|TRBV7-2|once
CASSKQGDEQFF
TGTGCCAGCAGCAAGCAGGGCGATGAGCAGTTCTTC
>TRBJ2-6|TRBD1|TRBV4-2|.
CASSPQGQGQSGANVLTF
TGTGCCAGCAGCCCCCAGGGACAGGGACAGTCTGGGGCCAACGTCCTGACTTTC
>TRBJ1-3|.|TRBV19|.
CASSKQASSGNTIYF
TGTGCCAGTAGTAAACAGGCCAGCTCTGGAAACACCATATATTTT
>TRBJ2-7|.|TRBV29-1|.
CSALSTGEQYF
TGCAGCGCCCTTTCAACAGGTGAGCAGTACTTC
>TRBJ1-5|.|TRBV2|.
CASSKTGDSNQPQHF
TGTGCCAGCAGTAAAACAGGAGATAGCAATCAGCCCCAGCATTTT
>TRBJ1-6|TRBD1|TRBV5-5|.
CASSLGQGWNSPLHF
TGTGCCAGCAGCTTGGGACAGGGGTGGAATTCACCCCTCCACTTT
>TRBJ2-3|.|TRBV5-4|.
CASTPGGSTDTQYF
TGTGCCAGCACCCCCGGCGGGAGCACAGATACGCAGTATTTT
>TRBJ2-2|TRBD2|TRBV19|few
CASSSGLAGPTGELFF
TGTGCCAGTAGTAGCGGGCTAGCGGGACCCACCGGGGAGCTGTTTTTT
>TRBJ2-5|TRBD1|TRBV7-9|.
CASSIGTGRGETQYF
TGTGCCAGCAGCATAGGGACAGGTCGGGGAGAGACCCAGTACTTC
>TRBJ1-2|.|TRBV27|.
CAGSWGGRDGYTF
TGTGCCGGCAGTTGGGGGGGAAGGGATGGCTACACCTTC
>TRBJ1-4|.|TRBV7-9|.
CASSLRETNEKLFF
TGTGCCAGCAGCTTAAGAGAAACTAATGAAAAACTGTTTTTT